This passage covers 7 T cell receptor beta chains from one sample sequenced in a study of type 1 regulatory T cells. Their target antigens are unknown. TCRdb re-called the reads with MiXCR, one entry per CDR3 protein. The sample includes 60,000 to 70,000 distinct CDR3 sequences, approximately 47% of them seen just once. The sample consisted of cultured non-Tr1 T cells, either the whole culture or a sorted T cell fraction (not recorded which). These receptors were taken from a human donor in good health.

The chain uses TRBV18 and TRBJ1-2; D is ambiguous. Looked up from germline, CDR1 is KGHSH and CDR2 is LQKENI. The V and J ends lost 0 bases and 2 bases respectively, with 4 bases between them. This CDR3 region has 13 residues. CDR3 nucleotides: TGTGCCAGCTCACCACCAGGGAACTATGGCTACACCTTC. Translation: CASSPPGNYGYTF.

The CDR3 is CASSPLPPGGINTGELFF. The DNA of the CDR3 is TGTGCCAGCAGCCCGCTACCCCCCGGGGGGATTAACACCGGGGAGCTGTTTTTT. The chain carries TRBV3-1 and TRBJ2-2; 7 bases map to TRBD2. Germline trimming cut 4 bases from V and 2 bases from J; bases unmatched to any gene: 13. CDR3 length equals 18 residues. The germline V gene has CDR1 LGHDT and CDR2 YNNKEL (reference sequence).

This clonotype has more than one count but fewer than ten. The chain joins TRBV7-2 to TRBJ2-3; 7 nucleotides agree with TRBD2. The CDR3 length is 16 residues. From germline, CDR1 is SGHTA and CDR2 FQGNSA. Trimming cost V 3 bases and J 4 bases; bases outside gene matches: 10. The CDR3 DNA follows: TGTGCCAGCAGCTTTAAAGCGGGAAGTGTGGCAGATACGCAGTATTTT. Translated, it gives CASSFKAGSVADTQYF.

The chain combines TRBV7-3 with TRBJ1-2; the D is unclear. V dropped 4 bases and J dropped 6 bases, with 18 bases sitting between them. Germline assignment: CDR1 SGHTA and CDR2 FQGTGA. The length of the CDR3 is 15 residues. Here the CDR3 reads CASSSRPQKEDGYTF. CDR3 DNA: TGTGCCAGCAGCTCCCGGCCTCAAAAGGAGGATGGCTACACCTTC.

This clonotype showed up just a few times. The rearrangement uses TRBV20-1 and TRBJ1-1; TRBD1 matches at 7 bases. V was pared by 0 bases and J by 4 bases, with 5 bases of the junction left unmatched. There are 14 residues in the CDR3. CDR1 and CDR2 (germline): DFQATT, SNEGSKA (reference sequence). The CDR3 DNA reads as TGCAGTGCTAGAGATCAGGGGGGGGTCACTGAAGCTTTCTTT. It specifies CSARDQGGVTEAFF.

This chain connects TRBV27 to TRBJ2-7; 7 bases align to TRBD1. The trim removed 8 bases at V and 3 bases at J, leaving 10 bases unmatched. The CDR3 has 14 amino acids. Germline V gives CDR1 MNHEY, CDR2 SMNVEV (reference sequence). CDR3 in amino acids: CASGIGQVFYEQYF. The CDR3 DNA follows: TGTGCCAGCGGAATAGGACAGGTCTTCTACGAGCAGTACTTC.

Written as DNA, the CDR3 is TGTGCCAGCAGCCCCCAGGCCCCGACAGGGTCCATGAACACTGAAGCTTTCTTT. Amino acids: CASSPQAPTGSMNTEAFF. This chain links TRBV5-4 with TRBJ1-1; 7 bases are a match to TRBD1. The CDR3 sequence is 18 residues long. J was trimmed by 0 bases and V by 4 bases; bases with no gene match: 15. The germline gives CDR1 SGHNT, CDR2 YYREEE (reference sequence).